This T cell receptor beta chain emerged from a study of T cell changes during pregnancy in multiple sclerosis. Germline CDR1 and CDR2: MNHNY and SVGAGI (reference sequence). This CDR3 comprises 15 residues. J gave up 4 bases and V 7 bases, and 10 bases lay outside the gene matches. Generated by immunoSEQ multiplex PCR, the TCRdb table keeps only in-frame clones and is missing some. The table lists fewer than 75,000 clones, approximately 90% of them singletons, with over 1.3% in the top ten. The clonotype originates from a female donor with multiple sclerosis, enrolled in a pregnancy study. This chain uses TRBV6-6 with TRBJ1-1; 9 bases fit TRBD1. Material: peripheral blood, obtained in the second trimester of pregnancy. The CDR3 is CASTLSGTGRTEAFF. The CDR3 DNA follows: TGTGCCAGCACCCTGTCCGGGACAGGGCGCACTGAAGCTTTCTTT.